This TCR beta chain stems from a study of T cell responses to AZD1222 COVID-19 vaccine. V lost 2 bases to trimming and J lost 6 bases, with 12 bases between them. Germline CDR1 and CDR2: SNHLY and FYNNEI. The CDR3 sequence is 14 residues long. With respect to this clone: Its antigen is currently unknown.

Generated by immunoSEQ multiplex PCR, the TCRdb table keeps only in-frame clones and is missing some. The data hold 35,000 to 50,000 clones, with 80% observed a single time. Whole-study findings and limits: Epitopes outside B.1.351 and B.1.1.7 mutated regions reportedly drew nearly half of spike TCRs.

Source: peripheral blood, taken 28 days after the second dose of the MenACWY control vaccine. The receptor was derived from an adult who received the MenACWY meningococcal vaccine as a control. The chain employs TRBV2 and TRBJ2-3; no clear D gene. The CDR3 DNA reads as TGTGCCAGCAGTGAAAACGGACCGGAGGATACGCAGTATTTT. Protein product: CASSENGPEDTQYF. The complete variable domain, with remaining parts taken from reference TRBV2 and TRBJ2-3, reads EPEVTQTPSHQVTQMGQEVILRCVPISNHLYFYWYRQILGQKVEFLVSFYNNEISEKSEIFDDQFSVERPDGSNFTLKIRSTKLEDSAMYFCASSENGPEDTQYFGPGTRLTVL.